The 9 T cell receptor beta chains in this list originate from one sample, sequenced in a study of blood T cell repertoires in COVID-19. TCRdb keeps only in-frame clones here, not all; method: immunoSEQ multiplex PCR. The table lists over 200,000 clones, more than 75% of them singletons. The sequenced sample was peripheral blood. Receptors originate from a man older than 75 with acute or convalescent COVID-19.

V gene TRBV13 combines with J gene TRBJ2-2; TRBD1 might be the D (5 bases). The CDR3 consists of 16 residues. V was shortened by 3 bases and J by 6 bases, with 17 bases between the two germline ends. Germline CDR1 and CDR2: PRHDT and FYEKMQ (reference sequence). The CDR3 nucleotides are TGTGCCAGCAGCTTGGCACACCTCAGGGCCCCCGGGGAGCTGTTTTTT. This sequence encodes CASSLAHLRAPGELFF.

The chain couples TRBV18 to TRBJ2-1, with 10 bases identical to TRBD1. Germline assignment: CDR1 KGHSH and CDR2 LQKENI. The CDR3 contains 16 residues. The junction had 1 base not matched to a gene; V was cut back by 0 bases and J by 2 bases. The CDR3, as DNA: TGTGCCAGCTCACCACCGGGACAGGGGACCTACAATGAGCAGTTCTTC. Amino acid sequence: CASSPPGQGTYNEQFF.

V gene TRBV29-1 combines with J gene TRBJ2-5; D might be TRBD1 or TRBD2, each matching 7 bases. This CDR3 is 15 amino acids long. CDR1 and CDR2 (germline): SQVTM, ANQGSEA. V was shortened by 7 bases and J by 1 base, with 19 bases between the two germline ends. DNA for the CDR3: TGCAGCGGGGGGGGACAGCTCAGATCCCAAGAGACCCAGTACTTC. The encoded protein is CSGGGQLRSQETQYF.

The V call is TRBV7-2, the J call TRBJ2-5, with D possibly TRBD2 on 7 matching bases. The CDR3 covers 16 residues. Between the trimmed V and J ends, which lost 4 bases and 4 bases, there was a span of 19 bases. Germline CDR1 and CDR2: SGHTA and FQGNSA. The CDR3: CASSSSGGGGRETQYF. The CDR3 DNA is TGTGCCAGCAGCTCCTCAGGAGGCGGGGGCCGAGAGACCCAGTACTTC.

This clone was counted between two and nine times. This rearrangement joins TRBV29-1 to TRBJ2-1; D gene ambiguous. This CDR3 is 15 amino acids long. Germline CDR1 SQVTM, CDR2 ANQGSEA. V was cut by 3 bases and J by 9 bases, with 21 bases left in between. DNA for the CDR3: TGCAGCGTTGAGCGGCAAATGTACACGGCGCGTGAGCAGTTCTTC. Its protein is CSVERQMYTAREQFF.

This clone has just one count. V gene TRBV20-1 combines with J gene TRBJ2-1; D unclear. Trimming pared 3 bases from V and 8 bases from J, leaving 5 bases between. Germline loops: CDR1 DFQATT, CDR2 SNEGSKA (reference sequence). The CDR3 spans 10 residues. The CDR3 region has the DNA TGCAGTGCTAGCTGGCATGAGCAGTTCTTC. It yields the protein CSASWHEQFF.

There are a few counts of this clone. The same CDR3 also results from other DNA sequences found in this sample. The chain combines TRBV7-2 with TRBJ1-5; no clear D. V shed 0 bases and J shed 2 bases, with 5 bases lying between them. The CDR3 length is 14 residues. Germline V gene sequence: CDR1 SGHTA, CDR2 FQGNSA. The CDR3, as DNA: TGTGCCAGCAGCTTAGCCTCTGGCAATCAGCCCCAGCATTTT. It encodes CASSLASGNQPQHF. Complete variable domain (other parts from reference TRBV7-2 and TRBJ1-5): GAGVSQSPSNKVTEKGKDVELRCDPISGHTALYWYRQSLGQGLEFLIYFQGNSAPDKSGLPSDRFSAERTGGSVSTLTIQRTQQEDSAVYLCASSLASGNQPQHFGDGTRLSIL.

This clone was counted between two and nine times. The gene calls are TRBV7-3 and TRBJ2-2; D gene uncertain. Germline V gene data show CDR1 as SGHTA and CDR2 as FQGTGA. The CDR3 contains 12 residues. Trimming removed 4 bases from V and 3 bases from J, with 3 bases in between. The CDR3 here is CASSSYTGELFF. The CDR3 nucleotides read TGTGCCAGCAGCTCATACACCGGGGAGCTGTTTTTT.

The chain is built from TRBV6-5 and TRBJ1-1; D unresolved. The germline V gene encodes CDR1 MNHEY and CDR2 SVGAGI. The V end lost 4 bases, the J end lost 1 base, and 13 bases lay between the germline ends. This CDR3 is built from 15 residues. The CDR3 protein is CASSSFRSGNTEAFF. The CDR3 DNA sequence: TGTGCCAGCAGTTCCTTCCGCAGCGGGAACACTGAAGCTTTCTTT.